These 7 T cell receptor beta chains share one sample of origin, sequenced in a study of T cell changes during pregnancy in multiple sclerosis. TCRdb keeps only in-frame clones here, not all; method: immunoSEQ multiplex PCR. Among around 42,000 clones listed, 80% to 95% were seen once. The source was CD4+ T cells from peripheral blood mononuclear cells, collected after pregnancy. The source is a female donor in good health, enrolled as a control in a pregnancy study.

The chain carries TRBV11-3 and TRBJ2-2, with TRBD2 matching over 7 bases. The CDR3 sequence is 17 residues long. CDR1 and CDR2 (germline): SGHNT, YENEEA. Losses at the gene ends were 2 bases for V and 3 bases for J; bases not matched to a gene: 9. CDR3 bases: TGTGCCAGCAGCTTAATCTCGCGGGAGAAAGACACCGGGGAGCTGTTTTTT. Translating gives CASSLISREKDTGELFF.

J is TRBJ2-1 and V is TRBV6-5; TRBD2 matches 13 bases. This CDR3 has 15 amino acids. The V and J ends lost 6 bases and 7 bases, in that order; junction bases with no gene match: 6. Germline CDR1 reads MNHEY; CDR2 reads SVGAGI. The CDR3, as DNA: TGTGCCAGCAGGACGAGGACTAGCGGGGGTAATGAGCAGTTCTTC. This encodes CASRTRTSGGNEQFF.

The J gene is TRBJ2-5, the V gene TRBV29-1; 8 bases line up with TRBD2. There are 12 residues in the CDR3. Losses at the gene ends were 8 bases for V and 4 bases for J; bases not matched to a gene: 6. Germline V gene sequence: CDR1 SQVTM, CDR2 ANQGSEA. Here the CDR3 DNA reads TGCAGCAACTCCCGGGGGGGAGAGACCCAGTACTTC. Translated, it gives CSNSRGGETQYF.

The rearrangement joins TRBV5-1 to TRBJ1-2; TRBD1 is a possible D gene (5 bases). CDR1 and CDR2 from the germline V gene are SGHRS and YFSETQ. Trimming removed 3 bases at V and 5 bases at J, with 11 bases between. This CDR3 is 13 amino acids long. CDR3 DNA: TGCGCCAGCAGCTCACAGGAGCCTTATGGCTACACCTTC. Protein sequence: CASSSQEPYGYTF.

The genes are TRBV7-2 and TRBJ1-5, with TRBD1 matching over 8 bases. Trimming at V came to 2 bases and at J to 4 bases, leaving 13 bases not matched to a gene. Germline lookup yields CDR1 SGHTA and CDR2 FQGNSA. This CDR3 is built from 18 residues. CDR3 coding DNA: TGTGCCAGCAGCTTAACTTCTGGGACAGGAGCTTTAAATCAGCCCCAGCATTTT. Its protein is CASSLTSGTGALNQPQHF.

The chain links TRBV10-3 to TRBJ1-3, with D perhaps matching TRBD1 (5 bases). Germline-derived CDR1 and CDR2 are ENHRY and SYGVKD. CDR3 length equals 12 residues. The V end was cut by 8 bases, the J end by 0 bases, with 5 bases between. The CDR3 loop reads CAIQGSGNTIYF. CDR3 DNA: TGTGCCATCCAGGGCTCTGGAAACACCATATATTTT.

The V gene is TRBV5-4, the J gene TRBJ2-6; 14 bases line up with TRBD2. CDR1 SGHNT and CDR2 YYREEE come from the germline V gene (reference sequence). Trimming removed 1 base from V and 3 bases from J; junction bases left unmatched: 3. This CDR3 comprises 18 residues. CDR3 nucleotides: TGTGCCAGCAGCTTGCCGGGACTAGCGGGAGTTGGGGCCAACGTCCTGACTTTC. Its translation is CASSLPGLAGVGANVLTF.